This T cell receptor (beta chain) was captured by sequencing in a study of blood T cell repertoires in COVID-19. Libraries were prepared by immunoSEQ multiplex PCR; TCRdb keeps only in-frame clonotypes and omits some of them. Found here are some 200,000 clones, around 80% of them singletons; the top ten hold 14%. The CDR3 is made up of 15 amino acids. Germline V gene lookup returns CDR1 MNHEY and CDR2 SVGAGI. Trimming shortened V by 2 bases and J by 0 bases, and 11 bases separated the two germline ends. This receptor was taken from a man aged 25-45 years with active or convalescent COVID-19. The chain uses TRBV6-5 and TRBJ2-7; perhaps TRBD1 as D (6 bases). The sequenced sample was peripheral blood. Here the CDR3 reads CASSYSSRGSYEQYF. CDR3 nucleotides: TGTGCCAGCAGTTACAGTAGCAGGGGCTCCTACGAGCAGTACTTC.